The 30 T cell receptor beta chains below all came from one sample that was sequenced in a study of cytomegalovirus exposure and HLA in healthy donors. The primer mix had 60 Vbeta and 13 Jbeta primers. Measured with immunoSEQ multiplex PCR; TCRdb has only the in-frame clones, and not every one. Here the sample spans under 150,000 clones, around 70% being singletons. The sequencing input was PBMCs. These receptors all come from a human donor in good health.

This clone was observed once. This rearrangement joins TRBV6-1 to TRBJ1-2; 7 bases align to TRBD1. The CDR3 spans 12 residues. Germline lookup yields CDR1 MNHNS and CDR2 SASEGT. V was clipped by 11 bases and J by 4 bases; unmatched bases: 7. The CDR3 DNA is TGTGCCGGCAAGGGGGACAGCTATGGCTACACCTTC. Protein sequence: CAGKGDSYGYTF.

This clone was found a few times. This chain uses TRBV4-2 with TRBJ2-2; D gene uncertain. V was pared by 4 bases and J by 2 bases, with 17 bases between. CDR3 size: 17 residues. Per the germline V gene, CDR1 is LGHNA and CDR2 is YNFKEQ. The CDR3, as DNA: TGTGCCAGCAGCCTTCCCATCTCAGAGCGAAACACCGGGGAGCTGTTTTTT. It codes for CASSLPISERNTGELFF.

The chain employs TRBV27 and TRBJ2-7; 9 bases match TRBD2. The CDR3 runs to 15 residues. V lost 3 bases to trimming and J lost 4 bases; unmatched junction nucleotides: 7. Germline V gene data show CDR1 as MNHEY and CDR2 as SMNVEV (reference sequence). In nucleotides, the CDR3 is TGTGCCAGCAGTTTTCGGCGGGAGGGCAATTACGAGCAGTACTTC. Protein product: CASSFRREGNYEQYF.

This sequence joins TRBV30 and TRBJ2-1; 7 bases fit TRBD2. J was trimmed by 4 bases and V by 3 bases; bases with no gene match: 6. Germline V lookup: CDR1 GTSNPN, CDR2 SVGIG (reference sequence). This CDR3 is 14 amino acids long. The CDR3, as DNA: TGTGCCTGGAGGAAGCGGGACCCTTACAATGAGCAGTTCTTC. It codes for CAWRKRDPYNEQFF.

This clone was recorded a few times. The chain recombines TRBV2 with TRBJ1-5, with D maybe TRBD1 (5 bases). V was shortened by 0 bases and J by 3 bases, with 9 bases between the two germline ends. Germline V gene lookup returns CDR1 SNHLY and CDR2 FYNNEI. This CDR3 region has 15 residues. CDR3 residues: CASSEAPGNNQPQHF. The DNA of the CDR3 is TGTGCCAGCAGTGAAGCTCCAGGGAACAATCAGCCCCAGCATTTT.

The CDR3 spells CASSIFGTGVNTGELFF. CDR3 nucleotides: TGTGCCAGTAGTATCTTCGGGACAGGCGTCAACACCGGGGAGCTGTTTTTT. This sequence joins TRBV19 and TRBJ2-2; 8 bases are a match to TRBD1. J gave up 2 bases and V 3 bases, and 8 bases lay outside the gene matches. Looked up from germline, CDR1 is LNHDA and CDR2 is SQIVND (reference sequence). The CDR3 is made up of 17 amino acids.

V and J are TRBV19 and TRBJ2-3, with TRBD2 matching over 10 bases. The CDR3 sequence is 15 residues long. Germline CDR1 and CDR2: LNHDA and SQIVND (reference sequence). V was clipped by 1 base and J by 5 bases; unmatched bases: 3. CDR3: CASSIGAGGGDTQYF. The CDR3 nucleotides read TGTGCCAGTAGTATAGGAGCGGGAGGGGGAGATACGCAGTATTTT.

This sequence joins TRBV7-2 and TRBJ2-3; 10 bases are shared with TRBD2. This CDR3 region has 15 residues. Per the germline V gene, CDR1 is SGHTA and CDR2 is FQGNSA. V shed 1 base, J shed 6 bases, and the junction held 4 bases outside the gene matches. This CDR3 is CASSLGAGGPDTQYF. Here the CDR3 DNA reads TGTGCCAGCAGCTTAGGAGCGGGGGGGCCGGATACGCAGTATTTT.

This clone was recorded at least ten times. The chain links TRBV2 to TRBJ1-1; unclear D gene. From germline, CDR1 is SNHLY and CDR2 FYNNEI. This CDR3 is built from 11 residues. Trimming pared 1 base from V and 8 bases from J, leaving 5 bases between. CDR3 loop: CASSEGREAFF. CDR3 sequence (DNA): TGTGCCAGCAGTGAAGGGAGGGAAGCTTTCTTT.

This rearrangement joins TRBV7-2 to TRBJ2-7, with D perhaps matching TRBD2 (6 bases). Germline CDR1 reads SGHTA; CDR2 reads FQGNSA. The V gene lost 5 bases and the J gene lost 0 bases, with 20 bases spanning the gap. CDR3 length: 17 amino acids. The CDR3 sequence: CASSPHAWAGLSYEQYF. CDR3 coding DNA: TGTGCCAGCAGCCCCCACGCGTGGGCGGGGCTCTCCTACGAGCAGTACTTC.

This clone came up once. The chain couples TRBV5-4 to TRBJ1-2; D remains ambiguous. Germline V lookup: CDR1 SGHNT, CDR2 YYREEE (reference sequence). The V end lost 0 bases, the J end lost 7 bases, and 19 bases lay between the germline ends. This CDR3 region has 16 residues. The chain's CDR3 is CASSLDPGSNLSGYTF. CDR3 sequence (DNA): TGTGCCAGCAGCTTGGATCCGGGTAGCAATTTGTCTGGCTACACCTTC.

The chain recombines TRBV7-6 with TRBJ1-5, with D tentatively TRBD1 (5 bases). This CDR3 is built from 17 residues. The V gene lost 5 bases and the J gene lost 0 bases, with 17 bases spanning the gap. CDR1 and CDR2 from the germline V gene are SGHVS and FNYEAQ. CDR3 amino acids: CASSPYRQTDSNQPQHF. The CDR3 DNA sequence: TGTGCCAGCAGCCCTTACCGACAGACCGATAGCAATCAGCCCCAGCATTTT. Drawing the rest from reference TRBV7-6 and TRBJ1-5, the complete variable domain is GAGVSQSPRYKVTKRGQDVALRCDPISGHVSLYWYRQALGQGPEFLTYFNYEAQQDKSGLPNDRFSAERPEGSISTLTIQRTEQRDSAMYRCASSPYRQTDSNQPQHFGDGTRLSIL.

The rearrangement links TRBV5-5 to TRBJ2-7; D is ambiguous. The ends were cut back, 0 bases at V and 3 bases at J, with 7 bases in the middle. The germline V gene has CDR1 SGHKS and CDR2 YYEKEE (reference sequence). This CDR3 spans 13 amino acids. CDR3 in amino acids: CASSLARSYEQYF. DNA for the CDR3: TGTGCCAGCAGCTTGGCCCGCAGCTACGAGCAGTACTTC. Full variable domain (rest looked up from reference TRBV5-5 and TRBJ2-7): DAGVTQSPTHLIKTRGQQVTLRCSPISGHKSVSWYQQVLGQGPQFIFQYYEKEERGRGNFPDRFSARQFPNYSSELNVNALLLGDSALYLCASSLARSYEQYFGPGTRLTVT.

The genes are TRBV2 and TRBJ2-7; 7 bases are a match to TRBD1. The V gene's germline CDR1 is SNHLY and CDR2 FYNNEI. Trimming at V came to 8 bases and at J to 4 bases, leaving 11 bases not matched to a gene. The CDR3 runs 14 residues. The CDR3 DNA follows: TGTGCCAGCTCCTATCAGACAGGGCGGTACGAGCAGTACTTC. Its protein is CASSYQTGRYEQYF.

The CDR3 sequence is CASSQASGTGDEKLFF. As DNA, the CDR3 is TGCGCCAGCAGCCAAGCGTCCGGGACAGGGGACGAAAAACTGTTTTTT. The chain joins TRBV4-3 to TRBJ1-4, with 10 bases matching TRBD1. The CDR3 loop spans 16 amino acids. CDR1 and CDR2 (germline): LGHNA, YSLEER. J gave up 8 bases and V 1 base, and 7 bases lay outside the gene matches.

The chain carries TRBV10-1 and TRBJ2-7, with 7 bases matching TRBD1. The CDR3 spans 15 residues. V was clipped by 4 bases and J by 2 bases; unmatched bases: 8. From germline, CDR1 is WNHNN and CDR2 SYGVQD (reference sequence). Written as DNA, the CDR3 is TGCGCCAGCAGTGGCCCTCCGGGACAGCCCTACGAGCAGTACTTC. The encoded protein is CASSGPPGQPYEQYF.

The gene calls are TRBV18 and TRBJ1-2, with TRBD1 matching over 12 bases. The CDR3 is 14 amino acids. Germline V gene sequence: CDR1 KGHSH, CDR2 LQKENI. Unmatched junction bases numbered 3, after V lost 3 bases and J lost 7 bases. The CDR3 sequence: CASSPGQGASGYTF. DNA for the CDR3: TGTGCCAGCTCACCGGGACAGGGGGCTAGTGGCTACACCTTC.

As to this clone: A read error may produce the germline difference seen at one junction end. In nucleotides, the CDR3 is TGTGCTAGCAGCTTAGGAACCGGGACAGGTACCGAGCAGTACTTC. Translated: CASSLGTGTGTEQYF. The chain links TRBV7-7 to TRBJ2-7, with TRBD1 matching over 8 bases. The germline gives CDR1 SSHAT, CDR2 FNYEAQ (reference sequence). The CDR3 is 15 residues long.

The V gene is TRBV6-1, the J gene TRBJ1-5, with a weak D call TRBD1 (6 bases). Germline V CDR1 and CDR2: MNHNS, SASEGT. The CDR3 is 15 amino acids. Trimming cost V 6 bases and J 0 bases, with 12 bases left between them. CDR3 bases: TGTGCCAGCAGGGGAGGGGGGTATAGCAATCAGCCCCAGCATTTT. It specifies CASRGGGYSNQPQHF.

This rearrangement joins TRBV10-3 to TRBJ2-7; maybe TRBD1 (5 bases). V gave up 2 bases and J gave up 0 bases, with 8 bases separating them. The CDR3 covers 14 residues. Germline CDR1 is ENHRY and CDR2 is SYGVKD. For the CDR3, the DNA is TGTGCCATCAGTGAGAATGACAGCTCCTACGAGCAGTACTTC. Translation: CAISENDSSYEQYF.

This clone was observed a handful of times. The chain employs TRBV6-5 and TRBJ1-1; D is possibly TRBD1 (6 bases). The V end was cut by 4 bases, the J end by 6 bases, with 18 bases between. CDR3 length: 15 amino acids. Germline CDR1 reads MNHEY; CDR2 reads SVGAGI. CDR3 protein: CASSSQRTVNPEAFF. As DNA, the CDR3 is TGTGCCAGCAGTTCCCAACGGACAGTTAACCCTGAAGCTTTCTTT.

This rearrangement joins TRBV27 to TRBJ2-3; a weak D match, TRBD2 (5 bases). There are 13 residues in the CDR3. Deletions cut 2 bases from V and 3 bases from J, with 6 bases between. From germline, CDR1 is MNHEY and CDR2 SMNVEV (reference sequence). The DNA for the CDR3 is TGTGCCAGCAGTTTACGGGGTACAGATACGCAGTATTTT. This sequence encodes CASSLRGTDTQYF.

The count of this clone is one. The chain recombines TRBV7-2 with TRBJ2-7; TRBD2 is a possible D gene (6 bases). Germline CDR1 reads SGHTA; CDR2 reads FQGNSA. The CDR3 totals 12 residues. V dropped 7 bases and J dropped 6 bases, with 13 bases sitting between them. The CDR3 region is CASTGGSGEQYF. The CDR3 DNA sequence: TGTGCCAGCACCGGGGGTTCAGGCGAGCAGTACTTC.

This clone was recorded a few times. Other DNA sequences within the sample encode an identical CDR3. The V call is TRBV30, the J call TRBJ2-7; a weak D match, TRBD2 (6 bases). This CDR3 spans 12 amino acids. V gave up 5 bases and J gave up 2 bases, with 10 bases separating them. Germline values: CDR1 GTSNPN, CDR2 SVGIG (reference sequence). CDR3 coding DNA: TGTGCCTGGTCCCCGGGAGCCTACGAGCAGTACTTC. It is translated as CAWSPGAYEQYF. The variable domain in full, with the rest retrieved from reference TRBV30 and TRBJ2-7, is SQTIHQWPATLVQPVGSPLSLECTVEGTSNPNLYWYRQAAGRGLQLLFYSVGIGQISSEVPQNLSASRPQDRQFILSSKKLLLSDSGFYLCAWSPGAYEQYFGPGTRLTVT.

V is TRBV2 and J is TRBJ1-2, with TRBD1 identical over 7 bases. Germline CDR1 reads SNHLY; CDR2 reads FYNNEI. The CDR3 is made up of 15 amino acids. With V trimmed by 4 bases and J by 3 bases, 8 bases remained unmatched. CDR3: CASSVGQGEYYGYTF. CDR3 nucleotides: TGTGCCAGCAGTGTAGGCCAGGGGGAATACTATGGCTACACCTTC.

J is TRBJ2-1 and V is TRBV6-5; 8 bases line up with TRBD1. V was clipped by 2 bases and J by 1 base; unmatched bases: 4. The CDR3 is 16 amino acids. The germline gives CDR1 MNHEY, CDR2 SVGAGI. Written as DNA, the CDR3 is TGTGCCAGCAGTTACCCTGGGACAGGATCCTACAATGAGCAGTTCTTC. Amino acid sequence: CASSYPGTGSYNEQFF.

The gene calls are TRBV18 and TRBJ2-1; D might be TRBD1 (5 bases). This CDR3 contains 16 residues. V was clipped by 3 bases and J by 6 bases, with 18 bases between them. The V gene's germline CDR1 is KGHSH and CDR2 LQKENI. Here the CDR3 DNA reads TGTGCCAGCTCACCGGCTCCGGCAGGGCGTCCCAATGAGCAGTTCTTC. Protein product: CASSPAPAGRPNEQFF.

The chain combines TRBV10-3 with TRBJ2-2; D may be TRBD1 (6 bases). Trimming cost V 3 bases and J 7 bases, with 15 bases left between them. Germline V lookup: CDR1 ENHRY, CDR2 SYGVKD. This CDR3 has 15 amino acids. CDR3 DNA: TGTGCCATCAGTGAAAGAGGGGGTGAAGGCGGGGAGCTGTTTTTT. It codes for CAISERGGEGGELFF.

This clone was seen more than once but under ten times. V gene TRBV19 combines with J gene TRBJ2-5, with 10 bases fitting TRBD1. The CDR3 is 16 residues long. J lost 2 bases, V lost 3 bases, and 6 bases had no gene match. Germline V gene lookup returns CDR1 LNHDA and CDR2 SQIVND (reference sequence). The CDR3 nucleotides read TGTGCCAGTAGTATCCCTACGGACAGGGGGCAAGAGACCCAGTACTTC. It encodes CASSIPTDRGQETQYF.

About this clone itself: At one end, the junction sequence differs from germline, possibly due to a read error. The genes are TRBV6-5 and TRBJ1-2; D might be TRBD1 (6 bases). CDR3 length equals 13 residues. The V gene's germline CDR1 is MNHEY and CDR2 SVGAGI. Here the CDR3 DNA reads TGTGCCATCAGTGAGGGGGTTATCAATGGCTACACCTTC. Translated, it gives CAISEGVINGYTF.